This T cell receptor (beta chain) was identified in a study of tumor-infiltrating lymphocytes in localized non-small cell lung cancer. Trimming cost V 5 bases and J 4 bases, with 18 bases left between them. CDR1 and CDR2 (germline): SGHAT, FQNNGV. The CDR3 runs to 15 residues. The method was immunoSEQ multiplex PCR; TCRdb's version includes in-frame clones alone and lacks a portion of them. Here the sample spans some 2,500 clones, approximately 65% being singletons. The material sequenced was uninvolved lung tissue not adjacent to the tumor. The V call is TRBV11-2, the J call TRBJ2-7; a possible D gene is TRBD1 (6 bases). This receptor was taken from a human donor with non-small cell lung cancer. In nucleotides, the CDR3 is TGTGCCAGCAGCCCATCCACAGGGCCGGATTACGAGCAGTACTTC. Translating it yields CASSPSTGPDYEQYF.